These T cell receptor beta chains were read from a single sample in a study of CD8 T cells in Susac syndrome. TCRdb re-derived calls from the immunoSEQ multiplex PCR reads in MiXCR, one entry per CDR3 protein. The sample includes about 160,000 distinct CDR3 sequences, approximately 94% seen only once; the top ten take almost 0.095%. The source material was CD4+ T cells from PBMCs. The receptors come from a human donor with multiple sclerosis. The CDR3 runs from the conserved cysteine through the conserved F or W.

>13|TRBV28
CAIHNEGAYGYTF
>13|TRBV30
CAWSVTVTGELFF
>13|TRBV2
CASSPGVDQPQHF
>15|TRBV4-2
CASSQGTGVNYGYTF
>13|TRBV30
CAWSGAATDTQYF
>11|TRBV6-2/TRBV6-3
CASSRHTEAFF
>14|TRBV5-4
CASSFRSGTHEQYF
>17|TRBV20-1
CSARDWGGLGPGNTIYF
>14|TRBV2
CASRVGEGDAEAFF
>14|TRBV6-5
CASSYSGPSPTQYF
>17|TRBV6-2/TRBV6-3
CASSRGAQGFSYNEQFF
>14|TRBV12-3/TRBV12-4
CASSLRSSGNTIYF
>14|TRBV5-6
CASSLRLVTDTQYF
>14|TRBV3-1
CASSPDALDTEAFF
>17|TRBV5-6
CASSPWTGARGNQPQHF
>17|TRBV7-9
CALRGEQSISGANVLTF
>13|TRBV7-2
CASSLAGGDTQYF
>15|TRBV15
CATSRDPGGPHEQYF
>14|TRBV7-2
CASSLRALPGELFF
>16|TRBV11-2
CASSWGAAGNTGELFF
>13|TRBV29-1
CSVGTGGYNEQFF
>14|TRBV4-3
CASSPEPNTGELFF
>16|TRBV27
CASSFRRSPLNTEAFF
>14|TRBV7-2
CASSLGRSQETQYF
>12|TRBV7-8
CASSLGQSRAFF
>15|TRBV7-9
CASSRGTSDGDEQFF
>11|TRBV7-9
CASSPVETQYF
>16|TRBV5-6
CASSLYSGRLVNEQFF
>13|TRBV18
CASSMGQGMDYTF
>13|TRBV20-1
CSAVRESNQPQHF
>12|TRBV4-1
CASSQEGVLLHF
>16|TRBV7-8
CASSRGAAGASYEQYF
>15|TRBV5-1
CASSLGDTTYNEQFF
>14|TRBV20-1
CSARDSGISYEQYF
>12|TRBV20-1
CSASSGTYGYTF
>14|TRBV25-1
CASSSLSDSLGAFF
>13|TRBV3-1
CASSQDLYQPQHF
>16|TRBV20-1
CSARGRFRFYGNEQFF
>13|TRBV4-2
CASSTRDSREAFF
>12|TRBV29-1
CSVGRGNEKLFF
>17|TRBV4-2
CASSQETGLFSGNTIYF
>13|TRBV18
CASSQGQANEQFF
>14|TRBV15
CATSPRDPAYEQYF
>14|TRBV6-2/TRBV6-3
CASYRSSGANVLTF
>19|TRBV10-3
CAISESSWDSISGANVLTF
>11|TRBV29-1
CSVTRTETQYF